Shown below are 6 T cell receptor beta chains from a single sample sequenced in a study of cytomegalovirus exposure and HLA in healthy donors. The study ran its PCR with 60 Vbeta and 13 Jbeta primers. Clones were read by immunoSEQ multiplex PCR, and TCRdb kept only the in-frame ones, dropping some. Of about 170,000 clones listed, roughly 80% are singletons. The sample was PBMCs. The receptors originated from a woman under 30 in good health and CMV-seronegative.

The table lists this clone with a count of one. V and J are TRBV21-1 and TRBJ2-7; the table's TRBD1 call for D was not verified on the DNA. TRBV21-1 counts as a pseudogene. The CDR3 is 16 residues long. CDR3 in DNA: TGTGCCAGCAGCAAAGAAGGCTTCAGGGGGCCCTACGAGCAGTACTTC. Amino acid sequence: CASSKEGFRGPYEQYF.

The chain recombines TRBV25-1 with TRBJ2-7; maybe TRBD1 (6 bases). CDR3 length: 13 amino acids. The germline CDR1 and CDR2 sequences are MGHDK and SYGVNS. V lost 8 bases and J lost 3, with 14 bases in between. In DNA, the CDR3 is TGTGCCAGCTTATCGGGACAAAGCTACGAGCAGTACTTC. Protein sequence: CASLSGQSYEQYF.

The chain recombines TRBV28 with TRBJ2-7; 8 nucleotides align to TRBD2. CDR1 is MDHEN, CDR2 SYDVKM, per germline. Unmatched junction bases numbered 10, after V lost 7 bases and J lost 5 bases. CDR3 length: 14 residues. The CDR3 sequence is CASIAGGRFDEQYF. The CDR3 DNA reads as TGTGCCAGCATTGCGGGAGGTCGGTTCGACGAGCAGTACTTC. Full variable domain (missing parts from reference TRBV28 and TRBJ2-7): DVKVTQSSRYLVKRTGEKVFLECVQDMDHENMFWYRQDPGLGLRLIYFSYDVKMKEKGDIPEGYSVSREKKERFSLILESASTNQTSMYLCASIAGGRFDEQYFGPGTRLTVT.

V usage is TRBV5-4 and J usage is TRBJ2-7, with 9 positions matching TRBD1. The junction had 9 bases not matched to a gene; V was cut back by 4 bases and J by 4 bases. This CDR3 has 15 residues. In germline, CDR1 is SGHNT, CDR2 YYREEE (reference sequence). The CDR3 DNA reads TGTGCCAGCAGCCTGGACAGGGGTGGATCGTACGAGCAGTACTTC. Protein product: CASSLDRGGSYEQYF.

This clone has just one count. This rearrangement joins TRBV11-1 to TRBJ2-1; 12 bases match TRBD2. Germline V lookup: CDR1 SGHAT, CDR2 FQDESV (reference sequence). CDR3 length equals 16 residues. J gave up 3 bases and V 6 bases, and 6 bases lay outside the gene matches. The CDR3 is CASSSPGLAGYNEQFF. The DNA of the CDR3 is TGTGCCAGCAGTTCCCCGGGACTAGCGGGCTACAATGAGCAGTTCTTC.

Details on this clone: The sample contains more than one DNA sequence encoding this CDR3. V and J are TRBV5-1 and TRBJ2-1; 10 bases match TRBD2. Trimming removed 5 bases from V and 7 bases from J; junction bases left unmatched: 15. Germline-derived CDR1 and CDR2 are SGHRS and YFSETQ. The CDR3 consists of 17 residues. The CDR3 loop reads CASRSTLAGAGSNEQFF. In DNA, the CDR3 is TGCGCCAGCAGATCGACCCTAGCGGGAGCTGGGAGTAATGAGCAGTTCTTC.